This TCR beta chain was retrieved from a study of T cell clonotyping in hematopoietic cell transplantation. Study-level findings and limits: CD4 and CD8 repertoire contributions could not be separated without sorting. Pathologically expanded recipient clonotypes increased progressively from day 30 to day 180 as diversity fell. Broader posttransplant TCR repertoire diversity was predicted by graft donor and pretransplant recipient Inverse Simpson Index values.

This clone was detected once. Its target is unknown. Time point noted: recipient sample about 28 days before transplant, after cytoreduction. TCRdb's table, derived via immunoSEQ multiplex PCR, lists solely in-frame clones and lacks some. The sample comprises 25,000 to 35,000 clones, roughly 91% of which are singletons, and 2% to 2.5% rests with the top ten. V dropped 5 bases and J dropped 2 bases, with 9 bases sitting between them. The CDR3 sequence is 13 residues long. Germline V CDR1 and CDR2: SGHNT, YENEEA. This TCR was sampled from a man in his forties or fifties with acute myeloid leukemia. Some clones in this sample may be carry-over from other donors' samples. This chain links TRBV11-3 with TRBJ1-1; TRBD1 is a possible D gene (5 bases). This specimen was peripheral blood mononuclear cells, taken before stem cell transplant. Here the CDR3 reads CASSRDRNTEAFF. CDR3 DNA sequence: TGTGCCAGCAGCAGAGACAGAAACACTGAAGCTTTCTTT.